This T cell receptor (beta chain) is from a study of vaccination and CD4 T cells after COVID-19. For the study at large: Post-vaccine sampling followed dose two by a median 72 days (range 14 to 241).

The treatment: roughly ten-day PBMC culture with coronavirus spike peptide pools or control peptides (ViraFEST assay). On this clonotype itself: What it binds is unknown.

Cultured CD4+ T-cell DNA underwent Oncomine TCR Beta short-read sequencing. TCRdb passed the PCR reads through MiXCR, listing each CDR3 protein once. Of about 15,000 distinct CDR3 sequences in the sample, about 55% were seen once. Trimming left V 6 bases short and J 8 bases short, with 10 bases between. The CDR3 is made up of 11 amino acids. The chain links TRBV12-3 or TRBV12-4 to TRBJ1-1; D is undetermined. This TCR derives from a human donor who had recovered from COVID-19. The sample consisted of CD4+ T cells from blood, cultured in vitro. CDR3 in DNA: TGTGCCAGCAGCCCGGGCCAAGAAGCTTTCTTT. Protein sequence: CASSPGQEAFF.